These 32 T cell receptor beta chains were sequenced from one sample in a study of T cells in Graves' hyperthyroidism and ophthalmopathy. RNA transcripts served as the template for amplifying TCR beta CDR3 regions. The HTBI primer set was used in a first-round RT-PCR of the TCR CDR3. In TCRdb, the multiplex PCR reads were re-called with MiXCR into one record per CDR3 protein. Of about 280,000 distinct CDR3 sequences detected, 25% to 30% appear once; the ten largest clones hold approximately 30%. Specimen: blood. Every receptor here comes from a man in his forties with Graves' hyperthyroidism that later progressed to Graves' ophthalmopathy.

At least ten counts were recorded for this clonotype. J is TRBJ2-1 and V is TRBV20-1, with 9 bases fitting TRBD2. Germline V CDR1 and CDR2: DFQATT, SNEGSKA (reference sequence). CDR3 size: 15 residues. V lost 3 bases to trimming and J lost 6 bases; unmatched junction nucleotides: 9. The CDR3 region is CSARAGTSIPNEQFF. The CDR3 nucleotides read TGCAGTGCTAGGGCCGGGACTAGCATACCCAATGAGCAGTTCTTC.

This clonotype was counted at least ten times. The chain combines TRBV19 with TRBJ2-2; TRBD2 might be the D (5 bases). Germline V gives CDR1 LNHDA, CDR2 SQIVND (reference sequence). This CDR3 contains 17 residues. V gave up 4 bases and J gave up 4 bases, with 19 bases separating them. DNA for the CDR3: TGTGCCAGTAGTACTCCCTCAAACCGGGGTACCACCGGGGAGCTGTTTTTT. Encoded protein: CASSTPSNRGTTGELFF.

This CDR3 is CASGKGPDEQYF. The CDR3 DNA follows: TGTGCCAGCGGGAAGGGACCGGACGAGCAGTACTTC. V is TRBV27 and J is TRBJ2-7; possibly TRBD1 or TRBD2 for D (5 bases each). Trimming took off 8 bases at V and 5 bases at J, with 13 bases between the two ends. CDR1 MNHEY and CDR2 SMNVEV come from the germline V gene (reference sequence). The CDR3 length is 12 residues.

This clonotype has ten or more counts. The rearrangement joins TRBV7-9 to TRBJ1-3, with D maybe TRBD1 (5 bases). This CDR3 contains 14 residues. The germline V gene has CDR1 SEHNR and CDR2 FQNEAQ (reference sequence). V was pared by 3 bases and J by 2 bases, with 8 bases between. In DNA form, the CDR3 reads TGTGCCAGCAGCTTTCCAGGGACTGGAAACACCATATATTTT. Amino acid sequence: CASSFPGTGNTIYF.

This clonotype was recorded many times. The chain has TRBV6-5 and TRBJ2-7; perhaps TRBD1 as D (5 bases). The V end lost 7 bases, the J end lost 4 bases, and 11 bases lay between the germline ends. The CDR3 extends over 12 amino acids. Per the germline V gene, CDR1 is MNHEY and CDR2 is SVGAGI. CDR3 loop: CASTTQGYEQYF. The DNA for the CDR3 is TGTGCCAGCACAACCCAGGGTTACGAGCAGTACTTC.

This clonotype is a singleton in its sample. The J gene is TRBJ2-7, the V gene TRBV20-1; maybe TRBD1 (6 bases). V was trimmed by 6 bases and J by 7 bases, leaving 16 bases between them. Germline values: CDR1 DFQATT, CDR2 SNEGSKA (reference sequence). The CDR3 contains 12 residues. CDR3 region: CSAWDTRGEQYF. The CDR3 nucleotides are TGCAGTGCATGGGACACCCGAGGTGAGCAGTACTTC.

The chain combines TRBV11-2 with TRBJ2-7, with TRBD2 matching 13 bases. V was pared by 4 bases and J by 6 bases, with 12 bases of the junction left unmatched. The CDR3 contains 17 residues. Germline assignment: CDR1 SGHAT and CDR2 FQNNGV. The DNA of the CDR3 is TGTGCCAGCAGCTCAACTAGCGGGAGGGCCTATGTTTCCGAGCAGTACTTC. Translating gives CASSSTSGRAYVSEQYF.

This clonotype has more than one count but fewer than ten. The chain uses TRBV24-1 and TRBJ2-5; perhaps TRBD1 as D (6 bases). Trimming left V 7 bases short and J 1 base short, with 9 bases between. Per the germline V gene, CDR1 is KGHDR and CDR2 is SFDVKD. The CDR3 covers 13 residues. CDR3 sequence (DNA): TGTGCCACCAGCGGACAGCTCCAAGAGACCCAGTACTTC. Protein sequence: CATSGQLQETQYF.

Many counts were recorded for this clonotype. The chain links TRBV3-1 to TRBJ1-5; D is uncertain. Germline assignment: CDR1 LGHDT and CDR2 YNNKEL (reference sequence). The CDR3 contains 14 residues. V was trimmed by 4 bases and J by 2 bases, leaving 9 bases between them. The CDR3: CASSPGFGNQPQHF. As DNA, the CDR3 is TGTGCCAGCAGCCCGGGGTTTGGCAATCAGCCCCAGCATTTT.

Ten or more counts support this clonotype. This sequence joins TRBV15 and TRBJ2-7, with 9 bases matching TRBD1. J was trimmed by 7 bases and V by 6 bases; bases with no gene match: 16. The CDR3 loop spans 16 amino acids. Per the germline V gene, CDR1 is LNHNV and CDR2 is YYDKDF (reference sequence). The CDR3 coding sequence is TGTGCCACCAGACCTCAGGGGACAGGGAAGTCGCAAGAGCAGTACTTC. It yields the protein CATRPQGTGKSQEQYF.

The rearrangement uses TRBV12-3 or TRBV12-4 and TRBJ2-5; 7 bases align to TRBD2. J gave up 4 bases and V 3 bases, and 5 bases lay outside the gene matches. This CDR3 spans 14 amino acids. The DNA of the CDR3 is TGTGCCAGCAGTTTCACTGGGGGGGGAGAGACCCAGTACTTC. It yields the protein CASSFTGGGETQYF.

Many counts were recorded for this clonotype. This chain links TRBV6-5 with TRBJ2-7; D uncertain. This CDR3 spans 13 amino acids. Germline V lookup: CDR1 MNHEY, CDR2 SVGAGI. The V and J ends lost 8 bases and 1 base respectively, with 12 bases between them. For the CDR3, the DNA is TGTGCCAGCCATTCCATTGAGTCCTACGAGCAGTACTTC. As protein: CASHSIESYEQYF.

This clonotype has only one observation. The rearrangement links TRBV7-3 to TRBJ2-5; 11 bases match TRBD2. Germline V lookup: CDR1 SGHTA, CDR2 FQGTGA. CDR3 size: 16 residues. Germline trimming cut 5 bases from V and 4 bases from J; bases unmatched to any gene: 9. The CDR3 coding sequence is TGTGCCAGCAGCCCTACTAGCGGGAGATCGGGAGAGACCCAGTACTTC. It yields the protein CASSPTSGRSGETQYF.

The chain joins TRBV7-2 to TRBJ2-2; TRBD2 matches 8 bases. After removal of 5 bases from V and 4 bases from J, the junction contained 6 bases not matched to a gene. The CDR3 is 15 amino acids. CDR1 is SGHTA, CDR2 FQGNSA, per germline. The CDR3 nucleotides read TGTGCCAGCAGCCCAGGGACTAGATCCACCGGGGAGCTGTTTTTT. Encoded protein: CASSPGTRSTGELFF.

This clonotype showed up many times. This chain connects TRBV6-5 to TRBJ2-5, with 10 nucleotides matching TRBD1. Germline V lookup: CDR1 MNHEY, CDR2 SVGAGI. Unmatched junction bases numbered 5, after V lost 4 bases and J lost 3 bases. CDR3 length equals 15 residues. The CDR3 sequence: CASSSPGQGEETQYF. CDR3 coding DNA: TGTGCCAGCAGTTCGCCCGGACAGGGGGAAGAGACCCAGTACTTC.

The genes are TRBV6-5 and TRBJ2-5; D might be TRBD2 (6 bases). This CDR3 spans 15 amino acids. Trimming cost V 2 bases and J 1 base, with 11 bases left between them. Germline CDR1 and CDR2: MNHEY and SVGAGI. The CDR3 DNA reads TGTGCCAGCAGTTACAAAGGGACTCCCCAAGAGACCCAGTACTTC. This codes for CASSYKGTPQETQYF.

This clonotype was found many times. V is TRBV6-5 and J is TRBJ1-5; D remains ambiguous. Germline CDR1 and CDR2: MNHEY and SVGAGI. The V and J ends lost 7 bases and 0 bases respectively, with 7 bases between them. The CDR3 has 13 amino acids. The CDR3 DNA sequence: TGTGCCAGCAAACTTTATAGCAATCAGCCCCAGCATTTT. Protein product: CASKLYSNQPQHF.

This clonotype showed up many times. The genes are TRBV11-2 and TRBJ1-2; tentatively, D is TRBD1 (5 bases). Germline lookup yields CDR1 SGHAT and CDR2 FQNNGV. With 5 bases removed from V and 8 bases from J, the gap between germline ends came to 24 bases. The CDR3 has 16 residues. The CDR3 nucleotides read TGTGCCAGCAGCAACCAGGGTGAACAGTGGTATGGCGGCTACACCTTC. Amino acids: CASSNQGEQWYGGYTF.

This clonotype was found many times. The chain carries TRBV12-3 or TRBV12-4 and TRBJ1-1, with D unresolved. The CDR3 spans 11 residues. Trimming left V 4 bases short and J 3 bases short, with 3 bases between. The CDR3 loop reads CASSYYTEAFF. The CDR3 DNA sequence: TGTGCCAGCAGTTATTACACTGAAGCTTTCTTT.

This clonotype showed up just a few times. CDR3 DNA sequence: TGCAGTGCTAGAGACGGCCGGGCGTACGAGCAGTACTTC. This encodes CSARDGRAYEQYF. V usage is TRBV20-1 and J usage is TRBJ2-7, with no clear D. The CDR3 contains 13 residues. V was clipped by 0 bases and J by 4 bases, with 10 bases between them. Germline-derived CDR1 and CDR2 are DFQATT and SNEGSKA (reference sequence).

This clonotype was detected ten times or more. CDR3 in DNA: TGCGCCAGCAAAGTAGGGGAGACCGGAAACACCATATATTTT. As protein: CASKVGETGNTIYF. The gene calls are TRBV5-1 and TRBJ1-3; TRBD1 is a possible D gene (5 bases). Germline CDR1 reads SGHRS; CDR2 reads YFSETQ. Deletions cut 6 bases from V and 4 bases from J, with 14 bases between. This CDR3 is built from 14 residues.

This clonotype was detected ten times or more. This chain links TRBV27 with TRBJ2-7; 7 bases are shared with TRBD2. The J segment lost 6 bases and the V segment lost 5 bases, leaving 13 bases of the junction unmatched. The CDR3 is made up of 15 amino acids. The germline gives CDR1 MNHEY, CDR2 SMNVEV (reference sequence). In DNA form, the CDR3 reads TGTGCCAGCAGTCCCACTGTGGGAGGGACCTCCGAGCAGTACTTC. It codes for CASSPTVGGTSEQYF.

This clonotype appeared a few times. CDR3 residues: CASSRPAEGNGAYEQYF. The CDR3 DNA follows: TGTGCCAGCAGCCGTCCAGCCGAGGGGAATGGGGCTTACGAGCAGTACTTC. This chain uses TRBV6-2 or TRBV6-3 with TRBJ2-7, with D perhaps given as TRBD1 or TRBD2 (5 bases each). This CDR3 has 17 residues. Trimming shortened V by 6 bases and J by 4 bases, and 25 bases separated the two germline ends. Germline CDR1 MNHEY, CDR2 SVGEGT.

V is TRBV20-1 and J is TRBJ2-7; 7 positions agree with TRBD1. V gave up 5 bases and J gave up 4 bases; unmatched junction bases: 8. The germline V gene encodes CDR1 DFQATT and CDR2 SNEGSKA (reference sequence). The CDR3 spans 13 residues. CDR3 sequence reads: CSASDRELYEQYF. Here the CDR3 DNA reads TGCAGTGCTTCTGACAGGGAGTTATACGAGCAGTACTTC.

This clonotype has ten or more counts. A read error is possible here, since a much larger clone lies one base away. In this CDR3 the conserved last residue, phenylalanine or tryptophan, is missing, so a read error is likely. The J gene is TRBJ1-2, the V gene TRBV12-3 or TRBV12-4; D remains unclear. Trimming left V 2 bases short and J 2 bases short, with 9 bases between. This CDR3 spans 14 amino acids. CDR3 bases: TGTGCCAGCAGTTTAATCAGAACCAACTATGGCTACACCCTC. This gives the protein CASSLIRTNYGYTL.

This clonotype appeared many times. This chain's CDR3 is CASSRFTGNTGELFF. CDR3 coding DNA: TGTGCCAGCAGCCGCTTCACAGGGAACACCGGGGAGCTGTTTTTT. The J gene is TRBJ2-2, the V gene TRBV11-2; a possible D gene is TRBD1 (5 bases). In germline, CDR1 is SGHAT, CDR2 FQNNGV. V was shortened by 5 bases and J by 1 base, with 11 bases between the two germline ends. The CDR3 is 15 amino acids.

V is TRBV19 and J is TRBJ2-7; D remains unclear. Germline values: CDR1 LNHDA, CDR2 SQIVND (reference sequence). Trimming took off 5 bases at V and 7 bases at J, with 15 bases between the two ends. The CDR3 is 13 amino acids. The CDR3 sequence: CASSAAGDGEQYF. The CDR3, as DNA: TGTGCCAGTAGTGCGGCTGGCGACGGTGAGCAGTACTTC.

In DNA form, the CDR3 reads TGTGCCAGCAGTTTTAGGGGGGTCTCAAGCGAGCAGTACTTC. Encoded protein: CASSFRGVSSEQYF. The chain uses TRBV12-3 or TRBV12-4 and TRBJ2-7; D may correspond to TRBD1 or TRBD2 (6 bases each). Trimming took off 3 bases at V and 6 bases at J, with 15 bases between the two ends. The CDR3 is 14 amino acids.

This clonotype was seen many times. The chain links TRBV11-2 to TRBJ2-2; D not certain. The CDR3 length is 12 residues. V lost 6 bases to trimming and J lost 7 bases, with 9 bases between them. Germline CDR1 is SGHAT and CDR2 is FQNNGV. The CDR3 DNA is TGTGCCAGCAGTCTCATAGGCGGGGAGCTGTTTTTT. Its translation: CASSLIGGELFF.

This clonotype occurred many times. This rearrangement joins TRBV7-9 to TRBJ1-5; D not certain. V was clipped by 1 base and J by 3 bases, with 10 bases between them. The CDR3 is 15 residues long. CDR1 is SEHNR, CDR2 FQNEAQ, per germline (reference sequence). CDR3 region: CASSLGGVVNQPQHF. CDR3 sequence (DNA): TGTGCCAGCAGCTTAGGAGGTGTCGTCAATCAGCCCCAGCATTTT.

This clonotype has a count of ten or more. The V and J genes are TRBV19 and TRBJ1-3; D gene uncertain. The CDR3 extends over 14 amino acids. CDR1 is LNHDA and CDR2 is SQIVND in the germline V gene (reference sequence). V was clipped by 4 bases and J by 0 bases, with 7 bases between them. The CDR3 region is CASSKRFSGNTIYF. The CDR3 region has the DNA TGTGCCAGTAGTAAAAGGTTCTCTGGAAACACCATATATTTT.

This clonotype was detected ten times or more. This chain joins TRBV20-1 and TRBJ1-1, with D possibly being TRBD1 (6 bases). The CDR3 contains 13 residues. Trimming left V 3 bases short and J 0 bases short, with 8 bases between. The germline V gene has CDR1 DFQATT and CDR2 SNEGSKA (reference sequence). In nucleotides, the CDR3 is TGCAGTGCTAGGACAGGAATGAACACTGAAGCTTTCTTT. Translating gives CSARTGMNTEAFF.